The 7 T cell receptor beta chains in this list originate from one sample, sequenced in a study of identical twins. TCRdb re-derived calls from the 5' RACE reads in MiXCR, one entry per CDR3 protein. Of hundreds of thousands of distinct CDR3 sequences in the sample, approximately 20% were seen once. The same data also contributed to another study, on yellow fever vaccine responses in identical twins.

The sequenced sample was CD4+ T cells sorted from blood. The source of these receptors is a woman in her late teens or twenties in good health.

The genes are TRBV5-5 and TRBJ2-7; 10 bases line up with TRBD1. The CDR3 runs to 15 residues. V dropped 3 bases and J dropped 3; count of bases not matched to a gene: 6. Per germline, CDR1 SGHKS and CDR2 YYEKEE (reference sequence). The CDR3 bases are TGTGCCAGCAGCTCGGCGGGGGACAGGGGCTACGAGCAGTACGTC. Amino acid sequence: CASSSAGDRGYEQYV.

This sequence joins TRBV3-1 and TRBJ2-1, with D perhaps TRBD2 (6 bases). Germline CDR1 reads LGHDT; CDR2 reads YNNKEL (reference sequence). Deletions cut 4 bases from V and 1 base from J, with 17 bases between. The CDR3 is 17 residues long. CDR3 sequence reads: CASSPTPIGGSYNEQFF. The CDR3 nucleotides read TGTGCCAGCAGCCCTACCCCCATCGGAGGGTCCTACAATGAGCAGTTCTTC.

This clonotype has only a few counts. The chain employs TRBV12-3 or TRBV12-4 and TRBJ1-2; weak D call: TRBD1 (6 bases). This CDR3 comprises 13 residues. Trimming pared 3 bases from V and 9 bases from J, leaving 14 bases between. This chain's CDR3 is CASSFGQLDRYTF. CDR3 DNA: TGTGCCAGCAGTTTTGGACAGCTGGATCGCTACACCTTC.

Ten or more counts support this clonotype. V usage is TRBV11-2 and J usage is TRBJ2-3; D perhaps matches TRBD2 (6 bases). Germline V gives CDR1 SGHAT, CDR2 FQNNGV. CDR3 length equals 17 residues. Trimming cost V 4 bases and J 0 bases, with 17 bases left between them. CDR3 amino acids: CASSSRYGGISTDTQYF. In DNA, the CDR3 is TGTGCCAGCAGCTCCCGGTACGGCGGGATAAGCACAGATACGCAGTATTTT.

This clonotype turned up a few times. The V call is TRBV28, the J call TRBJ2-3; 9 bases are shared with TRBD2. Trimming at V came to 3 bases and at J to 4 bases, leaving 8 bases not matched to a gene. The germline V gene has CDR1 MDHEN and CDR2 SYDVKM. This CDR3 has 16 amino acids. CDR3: CASSLQLAGVADTQYF. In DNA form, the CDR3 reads TGTGCCAGCAGTTTGCAACTAGCGGGCGTGGCAGATACGCAGTATTTT. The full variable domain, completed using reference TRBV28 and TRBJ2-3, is DVKVTQSSRYLVKRTGEKVFLECVQDMDHENMFWYRQDPGLGLRLIYFSYDVKMKEKGDIPEGYSVSREKKERFSLILESASTNQTSMYLCASSLQLAGVADTQYFGPGTRLTVL.

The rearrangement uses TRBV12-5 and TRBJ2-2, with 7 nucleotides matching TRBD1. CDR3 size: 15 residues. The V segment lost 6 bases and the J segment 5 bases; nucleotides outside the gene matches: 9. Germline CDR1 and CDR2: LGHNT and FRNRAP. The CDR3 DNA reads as TGTGCTAGTGGACCGCGACAGGGTAAAACCGGGGAGCTGTTTTTT. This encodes CASGPRQGKTGELFF.

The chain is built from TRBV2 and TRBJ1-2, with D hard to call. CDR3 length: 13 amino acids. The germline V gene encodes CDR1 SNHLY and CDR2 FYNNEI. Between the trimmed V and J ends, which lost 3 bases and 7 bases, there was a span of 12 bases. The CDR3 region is CASSDDRAAGYTF. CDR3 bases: TGTGCCAGCAGTGACGATAGGGCCGCTGGCTACACCTTC.